These 19 T cell receptor beta chains were sequenced from one sample in a study of regulatory T cells in long-lasting Graves disease. Sample time point: persistent/refractory GD, antithyroid drugs over 5 years with positive TRAb. Construction of the TCR library relied on RNA isolated from PBMCs. HTBI primers from iRepertoire and Arm-PCR of CDR3 regions yielded the TCR beta libraries. TCRdb used MiXCR to reprocess the multiplex PCR reads, holding one entry per CDR3 protein. The table lists 300,000 to 350,000 distinct CDR3 sequences, around a fifth of them singletons. The specimen was peripheral blood mononuclear cells (PBMCs), collected when the disease was refractory, from a patient treated with antithyroid drugs. Receptor source: a female donor with Graves disease.

The chain employs TRBV2 and TRBJ2-3; D is possibly TRBD2 (6 bases). The length of the CDR3 is 15 residues. Germline loops: CDR1 SNHLY, CDR2 FYNNEI. The ends were cut back, 5 bases at V and 4 bases at J, with 16 bases in the middle. Written as DNA, the CDR3 is TGTGCCAGCAGTCCGGGCCCGGGAGATCCAGATACGCAGTATTTT. This translates into CASSPGPGDPDTQYF. Filled out from reference TRBV2 and TRBJ2-3, the complete variable domain reads EPEVTQTPSHQVTQMGQEVILRCVPISNHLYFYWYRQILGQKVEFLVSFYNNEISEKSEIFDDQFSVERPDGSNFTLKIRSTKLEDSAMYFCASSPGPGDPDTQYFGPGTRLTVL.

This clonotype was recorded many times. The rearrangement uses TRBV6-2 or TRBV6-3 and TRBJ2-5, with 7 bases matching TRBD2. V dropped 4 bases and J dropped 1; count of bases not matched to a gene: 6. The CDR3 is 15 amino acids. Germline CDR1 and CDR2: MNHEY and SVGEGT. The CDR3: CASSSTGGLQETQYF. The CDR3 bases are TGTGCCAGCAGTTCCACGGGGGGACTCCAAGAGACCCAGTACTTC.

This clonotype has a count of ten or more. The J gene is TRBJ1-1, the V gene TRBV15, with D perhaps TRBD1 (5 bases). CDR3 length: 15 amino acids. V lost 3 bases, J lost 5 bases, and 16 bases lay in between. From germline, CDR1 is LNHNV and CDR2 YYDKDF (reference sequence). The CDR3: CATSRGWGRETEAFF. In DNA, the CDR3 is TGTGCCACCAGCAGGGGGTGGGGGAGGGAGACTGAAGCTTTCTTT. Looking up the rest from reference TRBV15 and TRBJ1-1 gives the full variable domain: DAMVIQNPRYQVTQFGKPVTLSCSQTLNHNVMYWYQQKSSQAPKLLFHYYDKDFNNEADTPDNFQSRRPNTSFCFLDIRSPGLGDTAMYLCATSRGWGRETEAFFGQGTRLTVV.

The genes are TRBV11-3 and TRBJ2-1; TRBD1 is a possible D gene (5 bases). Trimming cost V 4 bases and J 2 bases, with 12 bases left between them. The CDR3 is 15 residues long. The V gene's germline CDR1 is SGHNT and CDR2 YENEEA. The DNA for the CDR3 is TGTGCCAGCAGCTCTAGACAGAGGACCTACAATGAGCAGTTCTTC. Translating gives CASSSRQRTYNEQFF.

This clonotype has a count of ten or more. This chain links TRBV11-2 with TRBJ1-2; weak D call: TRBD1 (6 bases). This CDR3 is built from 13 residues. Trimming shortened V by 0 bases and J by 8 bases, and 10 bases separated the two germline ends. Germline V CDR1 and CDR2: SGHAT, FQNNGV. The DNA of the CDR3 is TGTGCCAGCAGCTTAGAGGGGGCGCGGGGCTACACCTTC. Translation gives CASSLEGARGYTF.

The V gene is TRBV2, the J gene TRBJ2-2; 9 bases match TRBD1. The germline gives CDR1 SNHLY, CDR2 FYNNEI. CDR3 length: 16 amino acids. With V trimmed by 4 bases and J by 6 bases, 9 bases remained unmatched. The CDR3 sequence is CASSVAGQGFSGELFF. The DNA of the CDR3 is TGTGCCAGCAGTGTTGCGGGACAGGGTTTTTCCGGGGAGCTGTTTTTT.

This clonotype has ten or more counts. Written as DNA, the CDR3 is TGTGCCATCACACGGGGACAGGGGGAAATGGGTGAAGCTTTCTTT. Translation gives CAITRGQGEMGEAFF. The chain employs TRBV10-3 and TRBJ1-1; 11 nucleotides line up with TRBD1. Germline-derived CDR1 and CDR2 are ENHRY and SYGVKD. This CDR3 spans 15 amino acids. J lost 7 bases, V lost 7 bases, and 11 bases had no gene match.

The rearrangement links TRBV12-3 or TRBV12-4 to TRBJ1-4; 7 bases fit TRBD1. CDR3 length: 15 residues. The V gene end was trimmed by 8 bases and the J gene end by 0 bases; junction bases not matched to a gene: 6. CDR3 sequence (DNA): TGTGCCAGCGGTTATCAGGGGGCAACTAATGAAAAACTGTTTTTT. This codes for CASGYQGATNEKLFF.

A few counts support this clonotype. The rearrangement links TRBV19 to TRBJ1-5; D is possibly TRBD1 (5 bases). V gave up 3 bases and J gave up 1 base, with 13 bases separating them. The germline V gene has CDR1 LNHDA and CDR2 SQIVND (reference sequence). The CDR3 sequence is 16 residues long. The CDR3 protein is CASSIRRVKSNQPQHF. The CDR3, as DNA: TGTGCCAGTAGTATCCGCAGGGTAAAAAGCAATCAGCCCCAGCATTTT.

Remarks on this clonotype: A much larger clone lies a single base off, so this may be a read error. This chain joins TRBV6-5 and TRBJ2-7; TRBD1 might be the D (5 bases). Germline V lookup: CDR1 MNHEY, CDR2 SVGAGI. Trimming shortened V by 2 bases and J by 0 bases, and 14 bases separated the two germline ends. The CDR3 sequence is 16 residues long. This CDR3 is CASSYPLAGLSYEQYF. In DNA, the CDR3 is TGTGCCAGCAGTTACCCCCTGGCAGGGCTCTCCTACGAGCAGTACTTC.

This clonotype was counted many times. The gene calls are TRBV30 and TRBJ1-5, with D unresolved. The germline V gene encodes CDR1 GTSNPN and CDR2 SVGIG (reference sequence). Deletions cut 2 bases from V and 3 bases from J, with 8 bases between. This CDR3 region has 13 residues. CDR3 sequence (DNA): TGTGCCTGGAGTACGGCCTACAATCAGCCCCAGCATTTT. Its translation: CAWSTAYNQPQHF.

This clonotype was seen many times. The CDR3 nucleotides read TGTGCCAGCAGCTTAGGCCCGACCCAGTACTTC. Translated, it gives CASSLGPTQYF. The rearrangement uses TRBV7-9 and TRBJ2-5, with D uncertain. The CDR3 has 11 residues. Trimming removed 1 base at V and 7 bases at J, with 4 bases between. Germline V gene lookup returns CDR1 SEHNR and CDR2 FQNEAQ (reference sequence). The full variable domain, with the rest looked up from reference TRBV7-9 and TRBJ2-5, is DTGVSQNPRHKITKRGQNVTFRCDPISEHNRLYWYRQTLGQGPEFLTYFQNEAQLEKSRLLSDRFSAERPKGSFSTLEIQRTEQGDSAMYLCASSLGPTQYFGPGTRLLVL.

The chain recombines TRBV7-3 with TRBJ2-3; no clear D. This CDR3 is built from 14 residues. Trimming stripped 4 bases from V and 10 bases from J, with 18 bases between. In germline, CDR1 is SGHTA, CDR2 FQGTGA. CDR3 sequence reads: CASSSRVVGVPQYF. For the CDR3, the DNA is TGTGCCAGCAGCTCCCGCGTGGTTGGCGTCCCGCAGTATTTT.

In this sample, this clonotype turned up a few times. V is TRBV4-3 and J is TRBJ1-6; TRBD1 is a possible D gene (5 bases). CDR3 size: 17 residues. Trimming shortened V by 0 bases and J by 0 bases, and 9 bases separated the two germline ends. Germline V gene sequence: CDR1 LGHNA, CDR2 YSLEER. The CDR3: CASSQDGGSSYNSPLHF. Written as DNA, the CDR3 is TGCGCCAGCAGCCAAGATGGGGGGAGCTCCTATAATTCACCCCTCCACTTT.

CDR3 bases: TGCAGTGCTAGAGATAACCAGGGGGTTGGCTACACCTTC. The encoded protein is CSARDNQGVGYTF. V gene TRBV20-1 combines with J gene TRBJ1-2, with TRBD1 identical over 7 bases. This CDR3 has 13 residues. V shed 0 bases, J shed 7 bases, and the junction held 5 bases outside the gene matches. Germline CDR1 is DFQATT and CDR2 is SNEGSKA (reference sequence).

The genes are TRBV30 and TRBJ2-7; D ambiguous. V was trimmed by 0 bases and J by 7 bases, leaving 10 bases between them. The CDR3 is made up of 12 amino acids. CDR1 is GTSNPN, CDR2 SVGIG, per germline (reference sequence). The CDR3 loop is CAWSVALREQYF. DNA of the CDR3: TGTGCCTGGAGTGTTGCGCTGAGGGAGCAGTACTTC.

The chain links TRBV5-4 to TRBJ1-5; 9 bases are shared with TRBD1. The CDR3 runs 16 residues. The V gene end was trimmed by 2 bases and the J gene end by 3 bases; junction bases not matched to a gene: 6. Looked up from germline, CDR1 is SGHNT and CDR2 is YYREEE (reference sequence). CDR3: CASSFGGTGYNQPQHF. The CDR3, as DNA: TGTGCCAGCAGCTTCGGGGGGACAGGGTACAATCAGCCCCAGCATTTT.

About this clonotype: Just one base apart from a much larger clone, this may be a read error. This chain uses TRBV6-2 or TRBV6-3 with TRBJ2-7; no reliable D call. Trimming took off 11 bases at V and 0 bases at J, with 8 bases between the two ends. Per germline, CDR1 MNHEY and CDR2 SVGEGT. CDR3 length: 11 residues. The CDR3 spells CAGKNSYEQYF. The CDR3 DNA reads as TGTGCCGGCAAAAACTCCTACGAGCAGTACTTC.

This clonotype has a count of ten or more. The chain joins TRBV6-2 or TRBV6-3 to TRBJ1-6; tentatively, D is TRBD1 (5 bases). The V and J ends lost 8 bases and 5 bases respectively, with 16 bases between them. Germline values: CDR1 MNHEY, CDR2 SVGEGT. CDR3 length: 15 residues. The CDR3 reads CASLDRGWNNSPLHF. The CDR3 coding sequence is TGTGCCAGCCTGGACCGGGGGTGGAATAATTCACCCCTCCACTTT.